The rows below give T cell receptor beta chains drawn from one sample of a study of T cell responses to AZD1222 COVID-19 vaccine. Data came from immunoSEQ multiplex PCR; TCRdb stores just in-frame clones and leaves some out. The sample lists about 100,000 clones, approximately 89% occurring once. Sequencing used peripheral blood, obtained on day 0 of AZD1222 vaccination. The receptors shown here come from an adult in good health. Both conserved end residues are part of each CDR3.

v_gene,j_gene,CDR3aa
TRBV19,TRBJ1-2,CASSAVGRDLNGYTF
TRBV5-1,TRBJ1-1,CASSLDGTGGPTEAFF
TRBV11-2,TRBJ2-7,CASSRVRGISYEQYF
TRBV11-2,TRBJ1-2,CASSLQIQNYGYTF
TRBV7-2,TRBJ1-3,CASSPRTVLRGNTIYF
TRBV6-1,TRBJ2-7,CASSDEGPSYEQYF
TRBV19,TRBJ2-1,CASSENPSIFYNEQFF
TRBV3-1/TRBV3-2,TRBJ1-4,CASSAGTGREKLFF
TRBV5-4,TRBJ1-4,CASSLTTGGDEKLFF
TRBV11-1,TRBJ2-3,CASSWDKSGGPDTQYF
TRBV5-1,TRBJ1-1,CASSFVQLNTEAFF
TRBV5-1,TRBJ2-5,CASSSRGGLRETQYF
TRBV18,TRBJ2-3,CASSPGYSTDTQYF
TRBV5-1,TRBJ2-1,CASSQWGGRDNEQFF
TRBV7-2,TRBJ2-2,CASSSTTFDTGELFF
TRBV6-6,TRBJ1-1,CASSYTTGGFNTEAFF
TRBV5-1,TRBJ2-5,CASSTGLVGEGLETQYF
TRBV4-1,TRBJ2-3,CASSQGRARGSTDTQYF
TRBV5-1,TRBJ2-7,CASSVTGTGGDEQYF
TRBV24-1,TRBJ1-5,CATSVRISNQPQHF
TRBV27,TRBJ2-5,CAAGGDSGETQYF
TRBV5-1,TRBJ2-2,CASSLEPQGATGELFF
TRBV18,TRBJ2-3,CASSPSRGTDTQYF
TRBV27,TRBJ2-3,CASSLLPGTDTQYF
TRBV19,TRBJ1-2,CASSRDGPNYGYTF
TRBV19,TRBJ1-1,CATGSNTEAFF
TRBV5-4,TRBJ2-3,CASSPTSGGGPSTDTQYF